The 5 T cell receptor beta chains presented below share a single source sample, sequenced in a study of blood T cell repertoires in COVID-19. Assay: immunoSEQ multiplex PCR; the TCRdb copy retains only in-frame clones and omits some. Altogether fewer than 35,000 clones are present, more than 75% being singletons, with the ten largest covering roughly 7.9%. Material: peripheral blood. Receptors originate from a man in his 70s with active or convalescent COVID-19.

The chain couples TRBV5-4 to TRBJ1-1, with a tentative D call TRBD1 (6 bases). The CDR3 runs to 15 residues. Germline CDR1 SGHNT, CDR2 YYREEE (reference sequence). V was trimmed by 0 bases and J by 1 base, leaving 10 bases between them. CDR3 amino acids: CASSLVTGQNTEAFF. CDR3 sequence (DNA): TGTGCCAGCAGCTTGGTGACAGGCCAGAACACTGAAGCTTTCTTT.

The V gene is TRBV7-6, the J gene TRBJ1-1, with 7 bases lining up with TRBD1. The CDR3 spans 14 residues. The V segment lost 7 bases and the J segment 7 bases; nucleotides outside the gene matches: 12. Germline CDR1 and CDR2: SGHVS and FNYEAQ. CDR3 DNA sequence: TGTGCCAGCACCCCCCAGGGGGATGGGGGTGAAGCTTTCTTT. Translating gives CASTPQGDGGEAFF.

In DNA form, the CDR3 reads TGTGCCAGCAGCCCGCTAGGCGGGCACACAGATACGCAGTATTTT. Translated, it gives CASSPLGGHTDTQYF. The V call is TRBV3-1 (or the pseudogene TRBV3-2), the J call TRBJ2-3, with D possibly TRBD2 on 5 matching bases. Germline-derived CDR1 and CDR2 are LGHDT and YNNKEL (reference sequence). The CDR3 has 15 amino acids. The ends were cut back, 4 bases at V and 2 bases at J, with 13 bases in the middle.

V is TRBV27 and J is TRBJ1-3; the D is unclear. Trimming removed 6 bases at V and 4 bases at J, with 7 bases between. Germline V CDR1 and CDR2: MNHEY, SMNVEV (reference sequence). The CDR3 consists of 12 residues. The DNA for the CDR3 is TGTGCCAGCAGCTCACGGGGAAACACCATATATTTT. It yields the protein CASSSRGNTIYF.

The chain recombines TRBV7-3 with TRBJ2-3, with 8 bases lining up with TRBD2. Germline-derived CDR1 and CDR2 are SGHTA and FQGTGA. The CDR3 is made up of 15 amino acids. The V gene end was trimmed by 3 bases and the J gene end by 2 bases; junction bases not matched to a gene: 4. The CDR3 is CASSFSGGSTDTQYF. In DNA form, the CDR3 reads TGTGCCAGCAGCTTCAGCGGGGGATCCACAGATACGCAGTATTTT.